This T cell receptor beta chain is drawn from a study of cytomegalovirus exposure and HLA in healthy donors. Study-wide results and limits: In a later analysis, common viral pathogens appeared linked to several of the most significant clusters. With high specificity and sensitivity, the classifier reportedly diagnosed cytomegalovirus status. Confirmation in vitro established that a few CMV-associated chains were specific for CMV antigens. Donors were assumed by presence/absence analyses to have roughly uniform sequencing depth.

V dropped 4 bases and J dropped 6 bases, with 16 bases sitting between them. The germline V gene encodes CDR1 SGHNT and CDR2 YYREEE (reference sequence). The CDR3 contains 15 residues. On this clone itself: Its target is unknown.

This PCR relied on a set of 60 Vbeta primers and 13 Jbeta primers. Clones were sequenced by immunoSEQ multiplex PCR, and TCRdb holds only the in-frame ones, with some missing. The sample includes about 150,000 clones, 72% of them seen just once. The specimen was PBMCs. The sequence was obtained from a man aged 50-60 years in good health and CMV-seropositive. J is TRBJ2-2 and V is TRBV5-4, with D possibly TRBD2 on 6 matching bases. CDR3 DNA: TGTGCCAGCAGCCCGCGGACTATGACCCCCGGGGAGCTGTTTTTT. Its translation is CASSPRTMTPGELFF.